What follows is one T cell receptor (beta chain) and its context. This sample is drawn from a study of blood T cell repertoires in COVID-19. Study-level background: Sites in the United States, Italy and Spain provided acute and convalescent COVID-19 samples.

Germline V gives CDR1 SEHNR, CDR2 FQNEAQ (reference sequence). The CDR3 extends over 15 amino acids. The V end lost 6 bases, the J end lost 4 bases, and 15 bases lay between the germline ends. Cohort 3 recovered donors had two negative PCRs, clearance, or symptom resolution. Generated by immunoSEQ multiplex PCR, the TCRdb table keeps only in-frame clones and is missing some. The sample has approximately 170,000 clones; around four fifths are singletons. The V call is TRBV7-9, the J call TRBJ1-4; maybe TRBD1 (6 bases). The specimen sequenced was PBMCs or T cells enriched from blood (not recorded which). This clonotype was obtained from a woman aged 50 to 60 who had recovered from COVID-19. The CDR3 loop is CASRKTGSFNEKLFF. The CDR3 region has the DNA TGTGCCAGCAGAAAAACAGGGTCCTTTAATGAAAAACTGTTTTTT.